These 9 T cell receptor beta chains were sequenced from one sample in a study of identical twins. TCRdb fed the 5' RACE reads into MiXCR, producing one record per CDR3 protein. The profile covers 1.5 million to 2 million distinct CDR3 sequences, with 32% appearing a single time and 0.25% to 0.3% taken by the ten largest. The sample taken for sequencing was cord blood. All receptors derive from a newborn girl in good health.

This chain joins TRBV5-1 and TRBJ1-6, with 10 nucleotides matching TRBD1. With 0 bases clipped from V and 15 bases from J, the junction kept 3 bases outside the gene matches. Germline loops: CDR1 SGHRS, CDR2 YFSETQ. This CDR3 spans 13 amino acids. The CDR3 reads CASSLAGTGVLHF. CDR3 in DNA: TGCGCCAGCAGCTTGGCCGGGACAGGGGTCCTCCACTTT.

The V call is TRBV20-1, the J call TRBJ2-1; D is possibly TRBD1 (6 bases). The germline V and J ends were trimmed by 3 bases and 8 bases, with 11 bases remaining between them. Looked up from germline, CDR1 is DFQATT and CDR2 is SNEGSKA (reference sequence). There are 12 residues in the CDR3. The DNA of the CDR3 is TGCAGTGCTAGTACAGGGCGGGATGAGCAGTTCTTC. This gives the protein CSASTGRDEQFF.

This chain uses TRBV4-1 with TRBJ2-1; D gene ambiguous. V was clipped by 0 bases and J by 4 bases, with 16 bases between them. Germline CDR1 reads MGHRA; CDR2 reads YSYEKL. This CDR3 has 17 amino acids. The CDR3 protein is CASSQDRVLAPYNEQFF. CDR3 nucleotide sequence: TGCGCCAGCAGCCAAGATCGGGTACTTGCTCCATACAATGAGCAGTTCTTC.

The chain joins TRBV28 to TRBJ1-2; D remains unclear. The germline CDR1 and CDR2 sequences are MDHEN and SYDVKM. V was pared by 6 bases and J by 0 bases, with 20 bases between. This CDR3 is 17 amino acids long. This chain's CDR3 is CASSPPPGTPSNYGYTF. Written as DNA, the CDR3 is TGTGCCAGCAGCCCCCCCCCGGGCACCCCCTCTAACTATGGCTACACCTTC.

This clonotype was counted only a few times. The V and J genes are TRBV5-1 and TRBJ2-7; D unclear. Trimming took off 4 bases at V and 2 bases at J, with 13 bases between the two ends. The CDR3 is made up of 14 amino acids. The germline gives CDR1 SGHRS, CDR2 YFSETQ. CDR3 residues: CASSPHTRAYEQYF. CDR3 coding DNA: TGCGCCAGCAGCCCACACACCCGAGCCTACGAGCAGTACTTC.

V and J are TRBV28 and TRBJ1-5; possibly TRBD1 for D (5 bases). This CDR3 comprises 15 residues. The V end lost 6 bases, the J end lost 2 bases, and 14 bases lay between the germline ends. The germline gives CDR1 MDHEN, CDR2 SYDVKM. In nucleotides, the CDR3 is TGTGCCAGCAGCACAGCGGGACTGGGCAATCAGCCCCAGCATTTT. This sequence encodes CASSTAGLGNQPQHF.

This clonotype turned up a few times. The V call is TRBV12-3 or TRBV12-4, the J call TRBJ2-7; perhaps TRBD2 as D (6 bases). CDR3 length equals 14 residues. V was trimmed by 3 bases and J by 3 bases, leaving 12 bases between them. In nucleotides, the CDR3 is TGTGCCAGCAGTTTGTGGGACTCAGACTACGAGCAGTACTTC. This gives the protein CASSLWDSDYEQYF.

This clonotype has just a few counts. The chain couples TRBV11-2 to TRBJ2-3; D is perhaps TRBD2 (5 bases). The CDR3 length is 15 residues. CDR1 and CDR2 (germline): SGHAT, FQNNGV. The ends were cut back, 6 bases at V and 9 bases at J, with 22 bases in the middle. The CDR3 region is CASRHQTNPPGTQYF. The CDR3 bases are TGTGCCAGCAGACATCAAACCAACCCGCCGGGGACGCAGTATTTT.

This clonotype was counted a few times. V and J are TRBV7-6 and TRBJ2-1; tentative D call: TRBD2 (5 bases). The CDR3 has 16 amino acids. Germline V CDR1 and CDR2: SGHVS, FNYEAQ. V was clipped by 1 base and J by 0 bases, with 10 bases between them. CDR3 sequence reads: CASSLVMGSSYNEQFF. In DNA, the CDR3 is TGTGCCAGCAGCTTAGTTATGGGGAGCTCCTACAATGAGCAGTTCTTC.